This TCR beta chain was found in a study of shared clonotypes between healthy human individuals (dated by TCRdb to between 2020 and 2021). At the level of the whole study: Three men and a couple of women, aged 18 to 49 years, made up the cohort. For each donor, CD4 naive and CD4 memory were each given three plates, CD8 naive was given two plates, and CD8 memory was given one plate. The study deeply sequenced blood TCR repertoires of about 5 healthy adults to estimate repertoire size and the extent of clonotype sharing between individuals. Libraries were prepared and TCR repertoires were sequenced by different laboratories using diverse techniques, in order to increase sequencing depth and limit assay-specific biases. Per donor, leukapheresis produced somewhere between about 0.94 and 9 billion PBMCs. Findings and caveats that apply to the study as a whole: Compared with non-shared clonotypes, clonotypes shared by all four sorted-subset donors had higher generation probabilities. Based on pairwise subsampling, the degree of clonotype sharing among donors was expected to be affected by sequencing depth. Incomplete sequencing was indicated by rarefaction of sorted-subset datasets, despite the large sequencing depth. Because the study included only a small number of donors, the genetic and exposure-history diversity represented was limited. Naive subsets generally had larger estimated clonotype richness than memory subsets. When four donors were compared, the shared fraction of clonotypes was about 5.2% for naive CD4, over 3% for naive CD8, 2% to 2.5% for memory CD4, and around 0.4% for memory CD8. Sampling was limited to blood, and TCR repertoires in tissue likely differ from TCR repertoires in blood.

Using the deep immunoSEQ assay, TCR CDR3 regions were amplified from genomic DNA by multiplex PCR. Extracted genomic DNA from each cell subset was spread evenly across all wells of several immunoSEQ 96-well plates, with each plate serving as a replicate. For sorted subsets, each replicate PCR was loaded with 150 to 250 ng genomic DNA, equivalent to 25,000 to 35,000 T cell genomes. Purified libraries were quantified with a Qubit 3.0 fluorometer, sized on a Bioanalyzer 2100, and re-quantified with the KAPA Library Quantification kit. A separate single-read 150-cycle Illumina NextSeq 550 flow cell was used to sequence each immunoSEQ 96-well plate. The published analysis was carried out like this. Because the immunoSEQ output held only junctional sequences and lacked quality scores, the filtering could not match the filtering applied to full-length reads. Sequences were annotated with PyIR, a Python wrapper for IgBLAST v1.9, using IMGT germline references to assign V/J genes and CDR3. Reads were removed for weak V/J assignments (E-value above 1e-6), missing CDR3, stop codons, out-of-frame junctions, or ambiguous translated residues. V3J clonotypes were defined as sequences sharing an identical inferred V gene, J gene, and CDR3 amino acid sequence. Percentage overlap between repertoires was computed as shared unique clonotypes divided by the size of the smaller repertoire. Richness of each repertoire was evaluated using RTK rarefaction, the Chao1 estimator, and Recon v2.1 estimates of unobserved clonotypes. For all TCRbeta clonotypes obtained by the gDNA method from several donors, generation probabilities were computed with OLGA. TCRdb holds this immuneACCESS table with in-frame rearrangements only. Some clones are missing; in checked studies, unresolved V genes explain under half, and the rest has no known cause. V and J calls plus clone size are reproduced from that table; the DNA served to infer D and trimming. In all, the sample holds approximately 2.3 million clones, and about 92% of those were seen once. 0.39% of the sample rests with the top ten.

Measured from the cysteine to the phenylalanine, the CDR3 is 16 residues long. The DNA shown is the 48-base CDR3, in frame from base 1. CDR1 and CDR2, per the germline V gene, are LGHNA and YSLEER. Unmatched junction bases come to 10, with V trimmed by 1 base and J by 9 bases. In the case of this clone: Its antigen is still unknown. There are no base qualities to consult, and no much larger clone falls within one base.

Donors were healthy HIV-negative adults with no recently reported acute infections or vaccinations. Only Caucasian adults living in Nashville, Tennessee, USA were represented among the donors. CD4+ T cells were enriched through magnetic negative selection, after which naive cells were positively selected on CD45RA and the remaining negative fraction served as the memory subset. Blood was obtained by leukapheresis, after which PBMCs were separated by Ficoll-Histopaque density gradient centrifugation and cryopreserved in liquid nitrogen vapor phase. Purity and quantity of every magnetically sorted T cell population were checked by analytical flow cytometry. Each sorted fraction had its genomic DNA isolated and then quantified by UV absorbance on a Nanodrop 2000c.

The sequence joins TRBV4-3 to TRBJ2-3, and 10 junction bases match TRBD2. This clonotype was obtained from a man aged 18 to 29 in good health. Some clones in this sample may be carry-over from other donors' samples. Sequences were obtained from naive CD4+ T cells from PBMCs. Taken with the paper, the label for cell subset or site translates to: CD45RA+ positively selected. The DNA sequence reads TGCGCCAGCAGCCAAGGTCGGGCTAGCGGGAGCCACACGCAGTATTTT. The encoded protein is CASSQGRASGSHTQYF.